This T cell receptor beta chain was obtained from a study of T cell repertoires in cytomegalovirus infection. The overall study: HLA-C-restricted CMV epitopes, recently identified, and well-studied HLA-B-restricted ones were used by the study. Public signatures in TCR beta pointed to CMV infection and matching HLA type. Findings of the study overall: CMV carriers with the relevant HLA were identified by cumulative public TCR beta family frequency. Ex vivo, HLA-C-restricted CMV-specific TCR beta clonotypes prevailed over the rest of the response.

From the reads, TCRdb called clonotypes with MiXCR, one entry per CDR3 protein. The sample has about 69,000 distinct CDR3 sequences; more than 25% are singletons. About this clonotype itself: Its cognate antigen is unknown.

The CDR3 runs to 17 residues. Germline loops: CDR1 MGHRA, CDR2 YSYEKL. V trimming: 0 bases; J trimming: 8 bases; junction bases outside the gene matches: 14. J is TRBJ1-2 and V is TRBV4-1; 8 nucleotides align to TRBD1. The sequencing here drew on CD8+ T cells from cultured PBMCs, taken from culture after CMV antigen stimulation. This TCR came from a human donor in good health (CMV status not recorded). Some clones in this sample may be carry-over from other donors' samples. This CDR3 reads CASSQDGDVAGTGGYTF. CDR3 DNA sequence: TGCGCCAGCAGCCAAGACGGCGACGTCGCAGGGACAGGCGGCTACACCTTC.